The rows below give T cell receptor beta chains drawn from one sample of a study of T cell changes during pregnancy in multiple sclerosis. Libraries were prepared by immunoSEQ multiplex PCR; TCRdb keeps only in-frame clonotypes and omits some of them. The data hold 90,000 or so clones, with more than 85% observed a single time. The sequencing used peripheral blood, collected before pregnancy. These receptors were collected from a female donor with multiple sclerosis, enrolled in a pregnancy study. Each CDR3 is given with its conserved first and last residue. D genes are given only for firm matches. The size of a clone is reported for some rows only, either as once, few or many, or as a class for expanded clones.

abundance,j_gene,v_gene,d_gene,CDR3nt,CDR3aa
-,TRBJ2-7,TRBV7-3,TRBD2,TGTGCCAGCAGCTTAACGAGCGGGGGGATGTTTTACGAGCAGTACTTC,CASSLTSGGMFYEQYF
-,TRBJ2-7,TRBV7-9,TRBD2,TGTGCCAGCAGCCTAGCGGCCCCGGGTCCCGAGCAGTACTTC,CASSLAAPGPEQYF
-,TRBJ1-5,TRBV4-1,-,TGCGCCAGCAGCCCTGGGGCGGGGTATCAGCCCCAGCATTTT,CASSPGAGYQPQHF
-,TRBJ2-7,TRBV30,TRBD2,TGTGCCTGGAGTGGTCCTACGACCGGGACTAGCGTCTTC,CAWSGPTTGTSVF
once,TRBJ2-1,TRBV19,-,TGTGCCAGTAGTATAGCCGGGGGGCCGGGGGGTGAGCAGTTCTTC,CASSIAGGPGGEQFF
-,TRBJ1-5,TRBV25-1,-,TGTGCCAGCAGTTACGGGTCTACCGATCAGCCCCAGCATTTT,CASSYGSTDQPQHF
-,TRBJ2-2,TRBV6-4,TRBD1,TGTGCCAGCAGTTCCTCCGACAGGGTGAAAACCGGGGAGCTGTTTTTT,CASSSSDRVKTGELFF
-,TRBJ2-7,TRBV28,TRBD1,TGTGCCAGCAGGGGCATGTACAGGGGCTCCTACGAGCAGTACTTC,CASRGMYRGSYEQYF
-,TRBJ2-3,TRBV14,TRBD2,TGTGCCAGCAGCCAAGTAGCGGGAGGGAAAGATTTT,CASSQVAGGKDF
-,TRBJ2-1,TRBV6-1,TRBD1,TGTGCCAGCAGGGCGATGGGACAGACCTACAATGAGCAGTTCTTC,CASRAMGQTYNEQFF
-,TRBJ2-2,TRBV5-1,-,TGCGCCAGCAGCGGTACAGGGAACACCGGGGAGCTGTTTTTT,CASSGTGNTGELFF
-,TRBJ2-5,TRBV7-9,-,TGTGCCAGCAGCCCCCGAGAGGGCCTGGAGACCCAGTACTTC,CASSPREGLETQYF
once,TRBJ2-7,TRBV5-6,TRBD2,TGTGCCAGCAGCTTGGTGGGCGGGAGTGGCTACGAGCAGTACTTC,CASSLVGGSGYEQYF
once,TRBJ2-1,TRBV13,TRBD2,TGTGCCAGCAGCCGACTAGCGGGGATTTACAATGAGCAGTTCTTC,CASSRLAGIYNEQFF
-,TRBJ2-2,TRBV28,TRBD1,TGTGCCAGCAGTTTAGGACAGGGGGTAACCGGGGAGCTGTTTTTT,CASSLGQGVTGELFF
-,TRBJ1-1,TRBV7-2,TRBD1,TGTGCCAGCAGCCTGGACAGGCGGAGTGGCACTGAAGCTTTCTTT,CASSLDRRSGTEAFF
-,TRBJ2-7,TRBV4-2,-,TGTGCCAGCAGCCAAGATGAGAGCCTAGGCCTTCCCTACGAGCAGTACTTC,CASSQDESLGLPYEQYF
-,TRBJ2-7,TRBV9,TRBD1,TGTGCCAGCAGCGGGGGACAGGGTTTTTTCGAGCAGTACTTC,CASSGGQGFFEQYF
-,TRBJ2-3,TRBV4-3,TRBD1,TGCGCCAGCAGCCAGGCTAGGGACAGTCCTAGCACAGATACGCAGTATTTT,CASSQARDSPSTDTQYF
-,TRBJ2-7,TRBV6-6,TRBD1,TGTGCCAGCAGGAAGACAGGGGGCGGGTCCTACGAGCAGTACTTC,CASRKTGGGSYEQYF
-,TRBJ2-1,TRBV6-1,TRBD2,TGTGCCAGCAGTGAAGCGCCAGCTAGCGGGGACAATGAGCAGTTCTTC,CASSEAPASGDNEQFF
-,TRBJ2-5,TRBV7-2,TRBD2,TGTGCCAGCAGCTTAGAGTTGGCGGGGGGGCGGAGTTACGAGACCCAGTACTTC,CASSLELAGGRSYETQYF
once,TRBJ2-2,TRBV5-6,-,TGTGCCAGCAGCTTGGCTGGGGGCCCCGGGGAGCTGTTTTTT,CASSLAGGPGELFF
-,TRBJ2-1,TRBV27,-,TGTGCCAGCAGGGTAGACTCCTACAATGAGCAGTTCTTC,CASRVDSYNEQFF
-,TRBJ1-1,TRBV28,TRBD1,TGTGCCAGCAGCCTGACAGGGGGCCCGAACACTGAAGCTTTCTTT,CASSLTGGPNTEAFF
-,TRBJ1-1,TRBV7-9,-,TGTGCCAGCGCGCCGATGACATGGTACGGCACTGAAGCTTTCTTT,CASAPMTWYGTEAFF
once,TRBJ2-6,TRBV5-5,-,TGTGCCAGCAGCTTCCAGGGGGCCAACGTCCTGACTTTC,CASSFQGANVLTF
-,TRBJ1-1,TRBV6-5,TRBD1,TGTGCCAGCATCAGACAGGGGAACCTGGGCACTGAAGCTTTCTTT,CASIRQGNLGTEAFF